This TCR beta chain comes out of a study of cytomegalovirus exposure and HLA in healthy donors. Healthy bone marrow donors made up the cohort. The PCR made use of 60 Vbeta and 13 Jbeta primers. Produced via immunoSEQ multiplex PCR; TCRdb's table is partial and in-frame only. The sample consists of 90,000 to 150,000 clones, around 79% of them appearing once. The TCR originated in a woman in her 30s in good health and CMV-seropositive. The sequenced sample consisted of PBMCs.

The CDR3 reads CASSGMEYEQYF. The DNA for the CDR3 is TGTGCCAGCAGTGGTATGGAGTACGAGCAGTACTTC. J is TRBJ2-7 and V is TRBV2; D unresolved. V was shortened by 4 bases and J by 4 bases, with 8 bases between the two germline ends. The V gene's germline CDR1 is SNHLY and CDR2 FYNNEI. The CDR3 consists of 12 residues.